Sequencing of this T cell receptor beta chain was carried out in a study of T cell clones after liver transplantation (dated by TCRdb to between 2019 and 2020). Study-level background: Samples were obtained from ITN030ST, a randomized trial in which withdrawal of immunosuppression was attempted within 2 years of liver transplantation. Donor-reactive T cell clones were identified by TCRbeta sequencing after a pre-transplant mixed lymphocyte reaction and then tracked in post-transplant blood. Third party-reactive TCRbeta sequences from pre-transplant MLRs were also identified as an antigen-independent comparator for donor-reactive sequences. Three of the eight recipients were HCV-positive; the others were transplanted for non-autoimmune, non-viral indications. The subjects received no induction therapy and were kept on standard immunosuppression until randomization at 12-24 months post-transplant. Tolerance meant complete immunosuppression withdrawal for at least one year without liver enzymes rising beyond twice the upper limit of normal. Of the 8 liver transplant recipients making up the studied cohort, 3 were classified as tolerant and 5 as non-tolerant.

Broader findings and caveats from the paper: In most of the 8 subjects, regardless of tolerance or HCV status, circulating donor-reactive CD4 TCRbeta sequences dropped significantly post-transplant. When repertoire turnover was taken into account, detection of donor-reactive sequences was significantly reduced in 7 of 8 subjects for CD4 and in 8 of 8 subjects for CD8. Low numbers of available donor cells limited the measurable donor-reactive repertoire in a couple of subjects. Because allograft tissue specimens were not available, migration of donor-reactive T cells into the graft, rather than deletion, may have occurred. The conclusions were considered preliminary, being limited by small, heterogeneous patient numbers and non-standardized post-transplant time points. The decline in donor-reactive sequences exceeded the decline in third party-reactive sequences, suggesting partial antigen-specific deletion that was unrelated to withdrawal success.

Alloreactive TCRbeta sequences were defined by sequencing of proliferating CFSE-low cells from the MLR. In the CFSE-MLRs, pre-transplant recipient cells were stimulated with donor PBMCs, splenocytes or lymph node cells, or with third-party PBMCs. All 8 studied subjects were randomized to immunosuppression withdrawal. The Qiagen DNeasy Blood and Tissue Kit was used for genomic DNA isolation. V and J are truncated by 0 bases and 5 bases respectively, leaving an intervening sequence of 7 bases. CDR1 and CDR2, looked up from the germline V gene, are MNHEY and SVGAGI. Including cysteine and phenylalanine, the CDR3 has 13 amino acids. Only CDR3 DNA remains: 39 bases, in frame from the first base. Concerning this clone: Its cognate antigen has yet to be identified. Base quality data are lacking; no much larger clone is found one base away.

Frozen genomic DNA underwent high-throughput TCRbeta CDR3 sequencing by immunoSEQ, including PCR amplification, mapping, bias correction and internal controls. The original pipeline was this. Only productive rearrangements were retained, and each unique TCRbeta sequence was defined by its CDR3 nucleotide sequence together with its V and J gene. A sequence counted as donor-reactive only if the sequence showed at least 5-fold expansion in CFSE-low cells compared with unstimulated pre-transplant cells and had a frequency of at least 0.01%. Minimum frequency thresholds were set for each subject based on the unstimulated sample with the lowest template count, ensuring at least 90% detection power. Jensen-Shannon divergence between the top 1000 TCRbeta sequences post- versus pre-transplant served as the measure of repertoire turnover. Changes in detection of donor-reactive sequences were assessed with two-sided Fisher's exact tests. TCRdb obtained this table from immuneACCESS and retained in-frame rearrangements with V and J assigned. These tables miss some clones; where compared with another copy, unresolved V genes account for less than half of the shortfall, and the remainder is unexplained. V and J calls and clone size follow that table, whereas D and trimming were derived from the DNA. This sample lists under 2,500 clones; roughly 29% were detected once. The ten largest make up roughly 20% of the sample.

The receptor was isolated from a human patient who received a liver transplant. In patients who had a transplant, some T cells may come from the graft donor. In this chain, TRBV6-5 is recombined with TRBJ1-1, with the D gene not confidently named. Sequenced input: CD8+ T cells from cultured PBMCs. The CDR3 amino acid sequence is: CASSYSARTEAFF. The DNA is as follows: TGTGCCAGCAGTTACTCTGCCCGTACTGAAGCTTTCTTT.